The 29 T cell receptor beta chains reported below all come from one sample, sequenced in a study of cytomegalovirus exposure and HLA in healthy donors. Amplification used 60 Vbeta primers and 13 Jbeta primers. Method: immunoSEQ multiplex PCR; TCRdb's copy keeps in-frame clones and lacks some. Of approximately 88,000 clones in the sample, less than 80% are singletons; the top ten hold around 1.4%. Sequenced sample: PBMCs. The origin of the receptors is a male donor in good health and CMV-seronegative.

V is TRBV6-6 and J is TRBJ1-2; 10 bases fit TRBD1. CDR1 is MNHNY, CDR2 SVGAGI, per germline (reference sequence). The length of the CDR3 is 16 residues. The trim removed 8 bases at V and 4 bases at J, leaving 13 bases unmatched. CDR3 sequence (DNA): TGTGCCAGCCTAGGGGGACAGGGGCTACAATCCTATGGCTACACCTTC. Translation gives CASLGGQGLQSYGYTF.

This clone has more than one count but fewer than ten. The chain joins TRBV7-2 to TRBJ1-5, with a tentative D call TRBD1 (5 bases). Germline-derived CDR1 and CDR2 are SGHTA and FQGNSA. CDR3 size: 15 residues. V was trimmed by 6 bases and J by 3 bases, leaving 15 bases between them. In nucleotides, the CDR3 is TGTGCCAGCAGTTCGTATCCAGGGCCCAATCAGCCCCAGCATTTT. It encodes CASSSYPGPNQPQHF.

The V gene is TRBV6-6, the J gene TRBJ1-1, with D uncertain. Trimming took off 6 bases at V and 6 bases at J, with 14 bases between the two ends. The CDR3 is 13 amino acids. Germline CDR1 is MNHNY and CDR2 is SVGAGI (reference sequence). CDR3 amino acids: CASSSPRGPEAFF. Here the CDR3 DNA reads TGTGCCAGCAGCTCCCCGAGAGGGCCTGAAGCTTTCTTT.

The rearrangement joins TRBV20-1 to TRBJ1-2; D unclear. This CDR3 is built from 11 residues. CDR1 DFQATT and CDR2 SNEGSKA come from the germline V gene (reference sequence). Trimming shortened V by 3 bases and J by 2 bases, and 4 bases separated the two germline ends. The CDR3 protein is CSARRNYGYTF. The CDR3 DNA is TGCAGTGCTAGGAGAAACTATGGCTACACCTTC.

In its sample, this clone was seen a few times. The junction does not match germline at one end; this may be a read error. V usage is TRBV18 and J usage is TRBJ2-7; 7 nucleotides agree with TRBD1. The CDR3 length is 12 residues. The germline gives CDR1 KGHSH, CDR2 LQKENI. The CDR3, as DNA: TGTGCCAGCTCATCGAGACAGGGAGTTGAGGACTTC. Its translation: CASSSRQGVEDF.

The chain combines TRBV15 with TRBJ2-5; tentative D call: TRBD2 (5 bases). Germline CDR1 and CDR2: LNHNV and YYDKDF (reference sequence). The length of the CDR3 is 14 residues. V shed 1 base and J shed 4 bases, with 10 bases lying between them. In DNA form, the CDR3 reads TGTGCCACCAGCAGAGGACGGGCGGGAGAGACCCAGTACTTC. Translating gives CATSRGRAGETQYF.

This clone appeared once. This sequence joins TRBV5-1 and TRBJ2-7, with a possible D match to TRBD2 (5 bases). V lost 0 bases, J lost 3 bases, and 13 bases lay in between. CDR1 and CDR2 (germline): SGHRS, YFSETQ. There are 15 residues in the CDR3. Here the CDR3 DNA reads TGCGCCAGCAGCTTGGCGCTAGCTACGCTCTACGAGCAGTACTTC. As protein: CASSLALATLYEQYF.

The V and J genes are TRBV7-9 and TRBJ2-7; maybe TRBD2 (6 bases). The CDR3 runs to 14 residues. The V and J ends lost 5 bases and 3 bases respectively, with 14 bases between them. Germline V gene sequence: CDR1 SEHNR, CDR2 FQNEAQ (reference sequence). In nucleotides, the CDR3 is TGTGCCAGCAGCCTACCGCGGGGAGACTACGAGCAGTACTTC. Amino acids: CASSLPRGDYEQYF.

This chain joins TRBV9 and TRBJ2-5; 8 nucleotides align to TRBD1. In germline, CDR1 is SGDLS, CDR2 YYNGEE. CDR3 length: 17 residues. V was pared by 3 bases and J by 0 bases, with 10 bases of the junction left unmatched. Here the CDR3 reads CASSDLRQGTYQETQYF. DNA for the CDR3: TGTGCCAGCAGCGACCTACGACAGGGGACCTACCAAGAGACCCAGTACTTC.

The V gene is TRBV5-6, the J gene TRBJ2-7, with D possibly being TRBD2 (8 bases). The CDR3 totals 15 residues. V lost 7 bases, J lost 2 bases, and 19 bases lay in between. CDR1 and CDR2 (germline): SGHDT, YYEEEE. CDR3 amino acids: CASGREGQLPYEQYF. The CDR3 nucleotides read TGTGCCAGCGGCCGGGAGGGACAGCTCCCCTACGAGCAGTACTTC.

As regards this clone: Germline is not matched at one junction end, which may reflect a read error. J is TRBJ2-7 and V is TRBV7-9; D is ambiguous. Germline CDR1 is SEHNR and CDR2 is FQNEAQ (reference sequence). The CDR3 contains 15 residues. For the CDR3, the DNA is TGTTCCAGTACTATCACTGAAGGTGACTCCTACGAGCAGTACTTC. The encoded protein is CSSTITEGDSYEQYF. Variable domain in full (rest from reference TRBV7-9 and TRBJ2-7): DTGVSQNPRHKITKRGQNVTFRCDPISEHNRLYWYRQTLGQGPEFLTYFQNEAQLEKSRLLSDRFSAERPKGSFSTLEIQRTEQGDSAMYLCSSTITEGDSYEQYFGPGTRLTVT.

This clone has only one observation. The chain has TRBV6-1 and TRBJ2-5, with D maybe TRBD1 (5 bases). The assigned J gene may be wrong: the sequence end matches TRBJ2-7 better. Germline-derived CDR1 and CDR2 are MNHNS and SASEGT. This CDR3 is 13 amino acids long. The CDR3 DNA reads as TGTGCCAGCAGTGATGATCAAACAGGCGAGCAGTACTTC. It is translated as CASSDDQTGEQYF.

The V and J genes are TRBV29-1 and TRBJ2-5; D unresolved. Trimming stripped 5 bases from V and 1 base from J, with 8 bases between. CDR1 and CDR2 from the germline V gene are SQVTM and ANQGSEA. This CDR3 has 12 amino acids. CDR3 bases: TGCAGCGTTCTATCGCCCCAAGAGACCCAGTACTTC. It codes for CSVLSPQETQYF. Filled out from reference TRBV29-1 and TRBJ2-5, the complete variable domain reads SAVISQKPSRDICQRGTSLTIQCQVDSQVTMMFWYRQQPGQSLTLIATANQGSEATYESGFVIDKFPISRPNLTFSTLTVSNMSPEDSSIYLCSVLSPQETQYFGPGTRLLVL.

The chain carries TRBV28 and TRBJ2-7; weak D call: TRBD2 (5 bases). V lost 6 bases and J lost 4, with 16 bases in between. Germline V gene data show CDR1 as MDHEN and CDR2 as SYDVKM. The CDR3 extends over 14 amino acids. CDR3 protein: CASSQLRVSYEQYF. CDR3 DNA: TGTGCCAGCAGCCAATTGCGGGTGTCTTACGAGCAGTACTTC.

This clone is a singleton in its sample. The chain employs TRBV28 and TRBJ2-5; 11 bases line up with TRBD2. This CDR3 region has 19 residues. The trim removed 3 bases at V and 4 bases at J, leaving 16 bases unmatched. Germline lookup yields CDR1 MDHEN and CDR2 SYDVKM. CDR3 loop: CASSFPGVGLAGGRETQYF. CDR3 nucleotides: TGTGCCAGCAGTTTTCCAGGGGTCGGCCTAGCGGGAGGTCGAGAGACCCAGTACTTC.

V is TRBV4-3 and J is TRBJ2-7, with 11 positions matching TRBD1. From germline, CDR1 is LGHNA and CDR2 YSLEER. The CDR3 totals 15 residues. Trimming removed 3 bases from V and 3 bases from J; junction bases left unmatched: 4. This CDR3 is CASSHAGTGGYEQYF. The CDR3 DNA reads as TGCGCCAGCAGCCATGCCGGGACAGGGGGCTACGAGCAGTACTTC.

This chain links TRBV5-1 with TRBJ2-1; 9 bases are a match to TRBD1. The V segment lost 0 bases and the J segment 3 bases; nucleotides outside the gene matches: 4. The germline gives CDR1 SGHRS, CDR2 YFSETQ. This CDR3 has 16 amino acids. The CDR3 loop is CASSLAGTGFYNEQFF. CDR3 coding DNA: TGCGCCAGCAGCTTGGCCGGGACAGGGTTCTACAATGAGCAGTTCTTC.

J is TRBJ2-2 and V is TRBV7-2; D is unresolved. V lost 1 base and J lost 0, with 9 bases in between. Germline V lookup: CDR1 SGHTA, CDR2 FQGNSA. This CDR3 comprises 16 residues. The CDR3 region has the DNA TGTGCCAGCAGCTTAGTGAGCCTTTCGAACACCGGGGAGCTGTTTTTT. Protein: CASSLVSLSNTGELFF.

This clone has more than one count but fewer than ten. The gene calls are TRBV14 and TRBJ2-3, with no clear D. Trimming cost V 5 bases and J 2 bases, with 2 bases left between them. Germline CDR1 and CDR2: SGHDN and FVKESK. This CDR3 region has 11 residues. The CDR3 reads CASSYTDTQYF. The CDR3, as DNA: TGTGCCAGCAGCTACACAGATACGCAGTATTTT.

This clone has more than one count but fewer than ten. Written as DNA, the CDR3 is TGTGCCAGCAGCGTAGGCGGGGCGGGGAACACTGAAGCTTTCTTT. Translation: CASSVGGAGNTEAFF. The V call is TRBV9, the J call TRBJ1-1; possible D gene TRBD1, 5 bases. V lost 0 bases to trimming and J lost 1 base, with 10 bases between them. Germline loops: CDR1 SGDLS, CDR2 YYNGEE. This CDR3 has 15 residues.

The chain couples TRBV30 to TRBJ1-5; 7 nucleotides agree with TRBD1. This CDR3 is built from 13 residues. The germline gives CDR1 GTSNPN, CDR2 SVGIG (reference sequence). Germline trimming cut 1 base from V and 6 bases from J; bases unmatched to any gene: 3. DNA of the CDR3: TGTGCCTGGAGTGGAGGGGGCAGTCAGCCCCAGCATTTT. Protein sequence: CAWSGGGSQPQHF. Combining the CDR3 with reference TRBV30 and TRBJ1-5 gives the whole variable domain SQTIHQWPATLVQPVGSPLSLECTVEGTSNPNLYWYRQAAGRGLQLLFYSVGIGQISSEVPQNLSASRPQDRQFILSSKKLLLSDSGFYLCAWSGGGSQPQHFGDGTRLSIL.

The V and J genes are TRBV11-2 and TRBJ1-2; tentatively, D is TRBD1 (5 bases). Trimming cost V 5 bases and J 5 bases, with 9 bases left between them. The CDR3 is made up of 12 amino acids. From germline, CDR1 is SGHAT and CDR2 FQNNGV. The CDR3 DNA reads TGTGCCAGCAGCCCGGGGGGGTATGGCTACACCTTC. Encoded protein: CASSPGGYGYTF.

This chain links TRBV5-1 with TRBJ2-7, with 8 nucleotides matching TRBD2. With V trimmed by 4 bases and J by 5 bases, 11 bases remained unmatched. The germline CDR1 and CDR2 sequences are SGHRS and YFSETQ. There are 15 residues in the CDR3. In DNA, the CDR3 is TGCGCCAGCAGCGATAAAAGCGGGAGAGGCAACGAGCAGTACTTC. This translates into CASSDKSGRGNEQYF.

This clone was observed a single time. This chain links TRBV29-1 with TRBJ1-1; D is possibly TRBD1 (6 bases). The ends were cut back, 8 bases at V and 0 bases at J, with 19 bases in the middle. Germline V gives CDR1 SQVTM, CDR2 ANQGSEA. The length of the CDR3 is 15 residues. In DNA form, the CDR3 reads TGCAGCATAGGGGGGGCCGCCCGGGTGAACACTGAAGCTTTCTTT. Encoded protein: CSIGGAARVNTEAFF.

The chain employs TRBV7-2 and TRBJ2-7; D is possibly TRBD2 (6 bases). Looked up from germline, CDR1 is SGHTA and CDR2 is FQGNSA. V was clipped by 2 bases and J by 2 bases, with 13 bases between them. The CDR3 runs to 15 residues. This CDR3 reads CASSLSPSEAYEQYF. The CDR3 DNA is TGTGCCAGCAGCTTATCGCCTAGCGAGGCCTACGAGCAGTACTTC.

The CDR3 DNA reads as TGTGCCAGCAGTGAGCCGGGACAGAAAAAGAGATTTGGAAACACCATATATTTT. Protein: CASSEPGQKKRFGNTIYF. The chain employs TRBV28 and TRBJ1-3, with TRBD1 matching 7 bases. Per the germline V gene, CDR1 is MDHEN and CDR2 is SYDVKM. The CDR3 runs to 18 residues. V lost 5 bases and J lost 3; bases outside the gene matches: 16.

This chain uses TRBV28 with TRBJ1-4; 7 bases match TRBD1. Germline V CDR1 and CDR2: MDHEN, SYDVKM. V trimming: 8 bases; J trimming: 5 bases; junction bases outside the gene matches: 8. The CDR3 loop spans 14 amino acids. As DNA, the CDR3 is TGTGCCAGCCGATCGGGACAGTGGAATGAAAAACTGTTTTTT. This translates into CASRSGQWNEKLFF.

The genes are TRBV4-3 and TRBJ2-1; TRBD1 matches at 9 bases. V lost 3 bases and J lost 12; bases outside the gene matches: 21. The CDR3 extends over 18 amino acids. In germline, CDR1 is LGHNA, CDR2 YSLEER. CDR3 DNA sequence: TGCGCCAGCAGCCAGGAGGAGACACAGGGGGCGAGGGCTCGAAGGCAGTTCTTC. It encodes CASSQEETQGARARRQFF.

The V call is TRBV4-3, the J call TRBJ2-2; D perhaps matches TRBD1 (7 bases). Per germline, CDR1 LGHNA and CDR2 YSLEER. The ends were cut back, 0 bases at V and 4 bases at J, with 12 bases in the middle. The CDR3 consists of 16 residues. The CDR3 nucleotides read TGCGCCAGCAGCCAAGAAATTCAGGGGGGCACCGGGGAGCTGTTTTTT. It codes for CASSQEIQGGTGELFF.